Listed below are T cell receptor beta chains from one sample, sequenced in a study of CD8 T cells in ankylosing spondylitis. Each CDR3 protein gets one entry after TCRdb re-called the 5' RACE reads with MiXCR. Among hundreds of thousands of distinct CDR3 sequences listed, roughly 32% were seen once. Sequencing was done on a sample of blood, either unsorted or a sorted T cell fraction (not recorded which). These TCRs come from a male donor with ankylosing spondylitis or in good health (not recorded which). Each CDR3 is given with its conserved first and last residue. A D gene is named only where the DNA matches it firmly. Size values are once, few and many counts, or a class for expanded clones, and some rows have none.

cdr3_aa cdr3_nt clone_size v_call d_call j_call
CAISVTVIRGSTDTQYF TGTGCCATCAGTGTAACAGTCATCCGTGGGAGCACAGATACGCAGTATTTT few TRBV10-3 - TRBJ2-3
CASSYRRQYNEQFF TGCGCCAGCAGCTACCGAAGACAGTACAATGAGCAGTTCTTC few TRBV5-1 - TRBJ2-1
CASSLGTGTYNEQFF TGTGCCAGCAGCTTAGGGACGGGGACCTACAATGAGCAGTTCTTC few TRBV5-6 - TRBJ2-1
CASSLEGGKDTEAFF TGCGCCAGCAGCTTGGAAGGGGGGAAGGACACTGAAGCTTTCTTT - TRBV5-1 - TRBJ1-1
CASSPMGDEQYF TGTGCCAGCAGCCCAATGGGTGACGAGCAGTACTTC - TRBV6-2/TRBV6-3 - TRBJ2-7
CASSQEKARVETQYF TGTGCCAGCAGCCAAGAGAAGGCGAGGGTAGAGACCCAGTACTTC few TRBV3-1 - TRBJ2-5
CASSTQGNEQFF TGCGCCAGCAGCACGCAAGGCAATGAGCAGTTCTTC - TRBV5-1 - TRBJ2-1
CASSWETTNTGELFF TGTGCCAGCAGTTGGGAGACAACGAACACCGGGGAGCTGTTTTTT - TRBV12-3/TRBV12-4 - TRBJ2-2
CASSLLGDSYEQYF TGTGCCAGCAGCTTGTTAGGGGACTCCTACGAGCAGTACTTC few TRBV5-4 - TRBJ2-7
CSARDGSASSYEQYF TGCAGTGCTAGAGATGGGTCAGCCAGCTCCTACGAGCAGTACTTC once TRBV20-1 - TRBJ2-7
CASSEVYNEQFF TGTGCCAGCAGTGAAGTCTACAATGAGCAGTTCTTC - TRBV12-3/TRBV12-4 - TRBJ2-1
CASSRGPGVRDGYTF TGTGCCAGCAGTAGAGGACCGGGAGTTAGAGACGGCTACACCTTC - TRBV28 - TRBJ1-2
CASSTDREETQYF TGTGCCAGCAGCACAGACAGGGAAGAGACCCAGTACTTC - TRBV11-1 TRBD1 TRBJ2-5
CSVTGTGIYGYTF TGCAGCGTAACCGGGACAGGCATCTATGGCTACACCTTC few TRBV29-1 TRBD1 TRBJ1-2
CASSPRQMETQYF TGTGCCAGCTCACCACGGCAGATGGAGACCCAGTACTTC - TRBV18 - TRBJ2-5
CASRPGGTASTQETQYF TGTGCCAGCAGGCCCGGTGGGACAGCAAGTACCCAAGAGACCCAGTACTTC - TRBV12-3/TRBV12-4 TRBD1 TRBJ2-5
CASSARLAGKSYEQYF TGTGCCAGCAGCGCCAGACTAGCGGGGAAGTCGTACGAGCAGTACTTC - TRBV7-9 TRBD2 TRBJ2-7
CASRNPPGDLNYEQYF TGTGCCAGCAGAAATCCCCCAGGGGACCTAAACTACGAGCAGTACTTC - TRBV28 - TRBJ2-7
CASSLALKGTGELFF TGTGCCAGCAGCTTAGCGCTAAAGGGCACCGGGGAGCTGTTTTTT - TRBV7-9 - TRBJ2-2
CASSSSGVGYNEQFF TGTGCCAGCAGCTCTAGCGGGGTCGGGTACAATGAGCAGTTCTTC - TRBV13 TRBD2 TRBJ2-1
CAISGQVSDYGYTF TGTGCCATCAGTGGGCAGGTTAGCGACTATGGCTACACCTTC - TRBV10-3 - TRBJ1-2
CASSFETRAGSNQPQHF TGCGCCAGCAGCTTTGAGACCCGTGCGGGTAGCAATCAGCCCCAGCATTTT - TRBV5-1 - TRBJ1-5
CASRGTSGAYEQYF TGTGCCAGCAGGGGGACTAGCGGGGCCTACGAGCAGTACTTC few TRBV2 TRBD2 TRBJ2-7
CASRPNRGLVTEAFF TGTGCCAGCAGGCCGAACAGGGGGCTCGTCACTGAAGCTTTCTTT few TRBV12-3/TRBV12-4 TRBD1 TRBJ1-1
CSARLGVGVETQYF TGCAGTGCTAGACTAGGGGTGGGAGTCGAGACCCAGTACTTC - TRBV20-1 - TRBJ2-5
CASSTSGGYEQYF TGTGCCAGCAGTACTAGCGGGGGGTACGAGCAGTACTTC many TRBV12-3/TRBV12-4 TRBD2 TRBJ2-7
CSARDLSEKLFF TGCAGTGCTAGAGATCTTTCGGAAAAACTGTTTTTT few TRBV20-1 - TRBJ1-4
CASSWSIITDTQYF TGCGCCAGCAGCTGGAGCATCATCACAGATACGCAGTATTTT - TRBV5-1 - TRBJ2-3
CASSFSGGASNEQFF TGTGCCAGCTCCTTTAGCGGGGGGGCCAGCAATGAGCAGTTCTTC few TRBV12-3/TRBV12-4 TRBD2 TRBJ2-1
CSPGDGGLGGYTF TGCAGTCCAGGAGATGGGGGACTGGGTGGCTACACCTTC few TRBV20-1 - TRBJ1-2
CASSLGAGGYTF TGTGCCAGCAGCTTGGGGGCCGGTGGCTACACCTTC few TRBV5-5 - TRBJ1-2
CSAVTVSSGNTIYF TGCAGTGCAGTGACAGTCAGCTCTGGAAACACCATATATTTT - TRBV20-1 - TRBJ1-3
CASRDPAYEQYF TGTGCCAGCCGGGACCCCGCCTACGAGCAGTACTTC few TRBV27 - TRBJ2-7
CASSFMMPGETQYF TGTGCCAGCAGTTTTATGATGCCGGGGGAGACCCAGTACTTC - TRBV12-3/TRBV12-4 - TRBJ2-5
CSAPGQGTGELFF TGCAGTGCCCCGGGACAGGGTACCGGGGAGCTGTTTTTT - TRBV20-1 TRBD1 TRBJ2-2
CASSPLGGPTDTEAFF TGTGCCAGTAGTCCGTTAGGTGGTCCCACGGACACTGAAGCTTTCTTT - TRBV19 - TRBJ1-1
CASIRALGTYEQYF TGTGCCAGCATTCGCGCTCTTGGGACCTACGAGCAGTACTTC few TRBV5-6 - TRBJ2-7
CATSTRHPSGANVLTF TGTGCCACCAGCACCCGACATCCCTCTGGGGCCAACGTCCTGACTTTC once TRBV15 - TRBJ2-6
CASSQGTTPYEQYF TGTGCCAGCAGCCAAGGAACAACGCCCTACGAGCAGTACTTC - TRBV3-1 - TRBJ2-7
CATSDLGPNYNEQFF TGTGCCACCAGTGATTTAGGACCGAACTACAATGAGCAGTTCTTC few TRBV24-1 - TRBJ2-1
CASSPGGIYGETQYF TGCGCCAGCAGCCCTGGTGGGATCTACGGAGAGACCCAGTACTTC once TRBV5-1 - TRBJ2-5
CAGKRGVDTEAFF TGTGCCGGCAAACGGGGGGTGGACACTGAAGCTTTCTTT - TRBV12-3/TRBV12-4 - TRBJ1-1
CSARGHQGTVEQYF TGCAGCGCCCGGGGACACCAAGGCACGGTCGAGCAGTACTTC - TRBV29-1 - TRBJ2-7
CASSQDGRLYEQYF TGTGCCAGCAGCCAAGATGGGCGGCTCTACGAGCAGTACTTC - TRBV3-1 - TRBJ2-7
CAISESDVAYEQYF TGTGCCATCAGTGAGTCCGACGTGGCCTACGAGCAGTACTTC - TRBV10-3 - TRBJ2-7
CASILRGVGDEQFF TGTGCCAGCATCCTTCGCGGGGTGGGCGATGAGCAGTTCTTC - TRBV5-5 - TRBJ2-1
CASSPGTFQETQYF TGTGCCAGCAGCCCTGGGACATTCCAAGAGACCCAGTACTTC - TRBV3-1 - TRBJ2-5
CASSRLADTQYF TGTGCCAGCTCCCGGTTGGCAGATACGCAGTATTTT few TRBV6-6 - TRBJ2-3
CASSFLKDRNEQFF TGTGCCAGCAGTTTCCTCAAGGACAGGAATGAGCAGTTCTTC few TRBV12-3/TRBV12-4 TRBD1 TRBJ2-1